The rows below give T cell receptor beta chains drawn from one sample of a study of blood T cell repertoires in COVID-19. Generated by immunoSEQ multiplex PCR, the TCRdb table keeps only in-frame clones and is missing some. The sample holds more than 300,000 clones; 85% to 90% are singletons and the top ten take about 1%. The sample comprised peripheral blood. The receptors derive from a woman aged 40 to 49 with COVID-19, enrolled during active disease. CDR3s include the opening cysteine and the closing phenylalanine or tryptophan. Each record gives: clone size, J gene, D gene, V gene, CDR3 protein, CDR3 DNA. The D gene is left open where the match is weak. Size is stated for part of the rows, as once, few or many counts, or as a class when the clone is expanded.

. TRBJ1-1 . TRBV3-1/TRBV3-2 CASSQAGMNTEAFF TGTGCCAGCAGCCAGGCTGGCATGAACACTGAAGCTTTCTTT
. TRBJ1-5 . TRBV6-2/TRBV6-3 CASSYSRRTSNQPQHF TGTGCCAGCAGTTACTCGAGGAGGACTAGCAATCAGCCCCAGCATTTT
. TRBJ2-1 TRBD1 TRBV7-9 CASSSGTGNEQFF TGTGCCAGCAGCTCGGGGACAGGGAATGAGCAGTTCTTC
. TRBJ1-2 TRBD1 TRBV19 CASSTGGRDRGSYTF TGTGCCAGTAGTACGGGGGGCCGGGACAGGGGAAGCTACACCTTC
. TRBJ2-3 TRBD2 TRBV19 CASKREARDTQYF TGTGCCTCTAAGCGGGAGGCGAGAGATACGCAGTATTTT
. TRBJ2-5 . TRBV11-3 CASSHVADRETQYF TGTGCCAGCAGCCACGTTGCGGATCGGGAGACCCAGTACTTC
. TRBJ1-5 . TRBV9 CASSVALNPVEPQHF TGTGCCAGCAGCGTAGCTTTAAACCCCGTAGAGCCCCAGCATTTT
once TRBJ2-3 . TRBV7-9 CATRPGLLSTDTQYF TGTGCCACCCGGCCGGGGTTACTAAGCACAGATACGCAGTATTTT
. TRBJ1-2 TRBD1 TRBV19 CASSIETGDGYTF TGTGCCAGTAGTATTGAGACAGGGGATGGCTACACCTTC
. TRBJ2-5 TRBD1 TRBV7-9 CASSLPGTEEETQYF TGTGCCAGCAGCCTCCCCGGGACAGAGGAAGAGACCCAGTACTTC
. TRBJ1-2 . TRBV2 CASSVTGQDGYTF TGTGCCAGCAGTGTAACAGGGCAGGATGGCTACACCTTC
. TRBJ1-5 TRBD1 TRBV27 CASSLYPPGQGRNQPQHF TGTGCCAGCAGTTTATATCCTCCCGGACAGGGGCGCAATCAGCCCCAGCATTTT
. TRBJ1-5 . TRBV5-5 CASSFVAGFNQPQHF TGTGCCAGCAGCTTTGTAGCAGGGTTCAATCAGCCCCAGCATTTT
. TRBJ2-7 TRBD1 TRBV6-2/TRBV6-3 CASSYSSGQGSSYEQYF TGTGCCAGCAGTTACTCCTCGGGACAGGGGAGCTCCTACGAGCAGTACTTC
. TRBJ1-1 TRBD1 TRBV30 CAWSVGQGMAFF TGTGCCTGGAGTGTTGGACAGGGCATGGCTTTCTTT
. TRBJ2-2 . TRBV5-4 CASSLAGLDTGELFF TGTGCCAGCAGCTTGGCGGGGTTGGACACCGGGGAGCTGTTTTTT
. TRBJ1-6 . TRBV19 CASLRGYNSPLHF TGTGCCAGTTTACGGGGCTATAATTCACCCCTCCACTTT
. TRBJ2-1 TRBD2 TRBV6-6 CASSYSGTSEFF TGTGCCAGCAGTTACTCCGGGACTAGTGAGTTCTTC
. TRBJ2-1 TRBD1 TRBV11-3 CASSLRTGYNEQFF TGTGCCAGCAGCCTACGGACAGGCTACAATGAGCAGTTCTTC
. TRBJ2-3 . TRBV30 CAWSVSLAGDTQYF TGTGCCTGGAGTGTAAGTTTGGCGGGAGATACGCAGTATTTT
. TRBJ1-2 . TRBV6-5 CASSPVSHGSYGYTF TGTGCCAGCAGCCCAGTATCGCACGGGTCCTATGGCTACACCTTC
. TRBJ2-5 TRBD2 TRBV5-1 CASSREPGRAETQYF TGCGCCAGCAGCCGTGAACCGGGGAGGGCAGAGACCCAGTACTTC
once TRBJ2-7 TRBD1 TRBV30 CASQPGQGLSYEQYF TGTGCCTCCCAACCGGGACAGGGGCTCTCCTACGAGCAGTACTTC
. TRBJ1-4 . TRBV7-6 CASSLDGGGSGKLFF TGTGCCAGCAGCTTAGACGGGGGAGGATCAGGAAAACTGTTTTTT
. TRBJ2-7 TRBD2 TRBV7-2 CASSLGLAGGSHEQYF TGTGCCAGCAGCTTAGGTTTAGCGGGAGGGTCCCACGAGCAGTACTTC
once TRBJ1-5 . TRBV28 CASTRDQPQHF TGTGCCAGCACCCGAGATCAGCCCCAGCATTTT
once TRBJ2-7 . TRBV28 CASRGGPASYEQYF TGTGCCAGCAGGGGGGGGCCTGCCTCCTACGAGCAGTACTTC
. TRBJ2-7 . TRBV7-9 CASSLYSQGIEYF TGTGCCAGCAGCTTATATAGCCAGGGGATAGAGTACTTC
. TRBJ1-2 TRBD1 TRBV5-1 CASSPGDRGNYGYTF TGCGCCAGCAGCCCTGGGGACAGGGGAAACTATGGCTACACCTTC